This T cell receptor (beta chain) was identified in a study of Ad26.COV2.S vaccination and SARS-CoV-2 variants. Deletions cut 4 bases from V and 1 base from J, with 12 bases between. The CDR3 has 14 residues. Per germline, CDR1 SGHRS and CDR2 YFSETQ. The data were produced by immunoSEQ multiplex PCR, yet TCRdb's version contains in-frame clones alone and is incomplete. Found here are 350,000 to 400,000 clones, about nine tenths of them singletons; the top ten hold under 3.5%. The treatment was: around 19 received Ad26.COV2.S at low or high dose, single or two shots; 5 received placebo; per-sample allocation not given. Vaccine and placebo recipients were sampled on day 63 after the first injection. Donor was an adult aged 18-55 years in Boston.

This TCR came from a person aged 18 to 65 who received the Ad26.COV2.S COVID-19 vaccine or a placebo. The specimen comprised peripheral blood, sampled in a trial of Ad26.COV2.S vaccine versus placebo. V usage is TRBV5-1 and J usage is TRBJ2-7, with D perhaps TRBD1 (5 bases). CDR3 sequence reads: CASSPRSGSYEQYF. CDR3 sequence (DNA): TGCGCCAGCAGCCCTCGGTCAGGGTCCTACGAGCAGTACTTC.